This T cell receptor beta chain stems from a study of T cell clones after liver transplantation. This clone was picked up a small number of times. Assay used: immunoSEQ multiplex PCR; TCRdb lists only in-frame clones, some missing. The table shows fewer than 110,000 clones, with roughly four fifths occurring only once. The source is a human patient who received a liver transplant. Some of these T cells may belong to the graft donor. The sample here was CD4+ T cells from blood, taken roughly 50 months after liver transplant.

The CDR3 loop reads CASSLSASRAYEQYF. In DNA, the CDR3 is TGCGCCAGCAGCTTGTCAGCCTCAAGGGCCTACGAGCAGTACTTC. The chain links TRBV5-1 to TRBJ2-7; D is unresolved. Trimming removed 1 base at V and 2 bases at J, with 13 bases between. The CDR3 totals 15 residues. Looked up from germline, CDR1 is SGHRS and CDR2 is YFSETQ.